The 21 T cell receptor beta chains below were found in one sample sequenced in a study of T cells in Graves' hyperthyroidism and ophthalmopathy (dated by TCRdb to 2018 to 2020). Libraries were made using multiplex PCR. Sequencing used an Illumina HiSeq 2000. Amplification of TCR beta CDR3 regions was carried out from RNA transcripts. The TCR CDR3 was subjected to a first round of RT-PCR using the HTBI primer set and the Qiagen OneStep RT-PCR kit. TCRdb passed the public sequencing reads through fastp at Q25 and MiXCR, retaining productive beta sequences. For every CDR3 protein sequence, its rows merge into one entry that carries the most common genes and DNA. This sample lists about 380,000 distinct CDR3 sequences; approximately 17% were detected once. The ten largest clones add up to about 38% of the sample. Material for sequencing was blood. The receptors here all came from a man between 18 and 29 years old with Graves' ophthalmopathy.

V gene TRBV20-1 combines with J gene TRBJ1-5; D gene unclear. Trimming shortened V by 0 bases and J by 5 bases, and 8 bases separated the two germline ends. The CDR3 runs 13 residues. CDR1 and CDR2 from the germline V gene are DFQATT and SNEGSKA (reference sequence). The CDR3 loop is CSARDLGDQPQHF. The CDR3 DNA sequence: TGCAGTGCTAGAGATCTGGGTGATCAGCCCCAGCATTTT.

The chain recombines TRBV15 with TRBJ1-3; D possibly corresponds to TRBD1 (6 bases). Germline V lookup: CDR1 LNHNV, CDR2 YYDKDF (reference sequence). Trimming removed 3 bases at V and 2 bases at J, with 14 bases between. This CDR3 spans 16 amino acids. The CDR3 is CATSSYDTGTGNTIYF. The CDR3 nucleotides are TGTGCCACCAGCAGCTACGACACAGGGACTGGAAACACCATATATTTT.

This clonotype has more than one count but fewer than ten. The chain joins TRBV6-1 to TRBJ2-2; D is ambiguous. Germline CDR1 and CDR2: MNHNS and SASEGT. CDR3 length equals 14 residues. Trimming took off 5 bases at V and 3 bases at J, with 10 bases between the two ends. CDR3 nucleotide sequence: TGTGCCAGCAGTTCCACGAAGGACACCGGGGAGCTGTTTTTT. Translating it yields CASSSTKDTGELFF.

This clonotype came up many times. This chain uses TRBV7-9 with TRBJ2-1; 7 nucleotides line up with TRBD1. The trim removed 0 bases at V and 1 base at J, leaving 3 bases unmatched. This CDR3 has 16 residues. CDR1 and CDR2 from the germline V gene are SEHNR and FQNEAQ (reference sequence). The CDR3 DNA reads TGTGCCAGCAGCTTAGCGCCGGGACAGTCCTACAATGAGCAGTTCTTC. It is translated as CASSLAPGQSYNEQFF.

Note on this clonotype: A read error may explain this, as a much larger clone is one base away. No conserved phenylalanine or tryptophan is present at the end of the CDR3, so a read error is the likely explanation. This chain uses TRBV6-5 with TRBJ1-5; 7 bases are a match to TRBD1. The CDR3 runs 17 residues. Germline V lookup: CDR1 MNHEY, CDR2 SVGAGI. The junction had 14 bases not matched to a gene; V was cut back by 2 bases and J by 7 bases. The CDR3 DNA follows: TGTGCCAGCAGTTACCACGAACAACAGGGGTTAAAACAGCCCCAGCATTCT. This sequence encodes CASSYHEQQGLKQPQHS.

This clonotype was detected many times. The chain links TRBV20-1 to TRBJ2-7, with a possible D match to TRBD2 (6 bases). CDR1 DFQATT and CDR2 SNEGSKA come from the germline V gene (reference sequence). The ends were cut back, 1 base at V and 3 bases at J, with 19 bases in the middle. This CDR3 region has 16 residues. DNA for the CDR3: TGCAGTGCTAGAGCAATGGGTGCGGGGACCCTCTACGAGCAGTACTTC. As protein: CSARAMGAGTLYEQYF.

This clonotype was found many times. The chain combines TRBV3-1 with TRBJ1-2, with 8 bases lining up with TRBD1. The ends lost 3 bases at V and 7 bases at J; junction bases unmatched: 7. Per germline, CDR1 LGHDT and CDR2 YNNKEL (reference sequence). CDR3 length: 14 residues. The CDR3 DNA reads TGTGCCAGCAGCCAGGAGGGACAGGCAGCTGGCTACACCTTC. Translated, it gives CASSQEGQAAGYTF.

This clonotype was seen only a few times. The chain carries TRBV6-1 and TRBJ1-5, with D perhaps TRBD1 (6 bases). The V gene lost 5 bases and the J gene lost 0 bases, with 17 bases spanning the gap. The germline CDR1 and CDR2 sequences are MNHNS and SASEGT. The CDR3 has 17 amino acids. Here the CDR3 DNA reads TGTGCCAGCAGTCCCTATTCTCAGGGGTATAGCAATCAGCCCCAGCATTTT. It encodes CASSPYSQGYSNQPQHF.

V gene TRBV6-1 combines with J gene TRBJ1-1; no definite D call. The CDR3 totals 12 residues. In germline, CDR1 is MNHNS, CDR2 SASEGT. V was clipped by 2 bases and J by 4 bases, with 5 bases between them. In nucleotides, the CDR3 is TGTGCCAGCAGTGAACCTCCCACTGAAGCTTTCTTT. Translated: CASSEPPTEAFF.

The chain has TRBV19 and TRBJ2-2, with TRBD2 identical over 8 bases. Germline CDR1 LNHDA, CDR2 SQIVND (reference sequence). V was clipped by 9 bases and J by 6 bases; unmatched bases: 0. CDR3 length: 11 residues. The CDR3 DNA reads TGTGCCAGCGGGGGGGCCGGGGAGCTGTTTTTT. Amino acid sequence: CASGGAGELFF. The full variable domain, in which reference TRBV19 and TRBJ2-2 provide the parts outside the CDR3, is DGGITQSPKYLFRKEGQNVTLSCEQNLNHDAMYWYRQDPGQGLRLIYYSQIVNDFQKGDIAEGYSVSREKKESFPLTVTSAQKNPTAFYLCASGGAGELFFGEGSRLTVL.

This clonotype has ten or more counts. This rearrangement joins TRBV29-1 to TRBJ2-7, with no clear D. The V end lost 4 bases, the J end lost 1 base, and 14 bases lay between the germline ends. This CDR3 is built from 14 residues. Germline V lookup: CDR1 SQVTM, CDR2 ANQGSEA. The CDR3 protein is CSVVSPASSYEQYF. The DNA of the CDR3 is TGCAGCGTTGTATCCCCAGCCTCTTCCTACGAGCAGTACTTC.

This clonotype appeared a few times. The chain joins TRBV7-6 to TRBJ2-1; TRBD1 agrees at 9 bases. The V gene end was trimmed by 4 bases and the J gene end by 6 bases; junction bases not matched to a gene: 16. CDR1 is SGHVS, CDR2 FNYEAQ, per germline. This CDR3 is built from 18 residues. CDR3 sequence (DNA): TGTGCCAGCAGCTACAACCGCCTGGGACAGGGAGGAGGCAATGAGCAGTTCTTC. It specifies CASSYNRLGQGGGNEQFF.

This sequence joins TRBV10-3 and TRBJ1-3, with D possibly matching TRBD1 (5 bases). CDR3 length equals 13 residues. Germline CDR1 ENHRY, CDR2 SYGVKD. Trimming took off 8 bases at V and 4 bases at J, with 12 bases between the two ends. CDR3 sequence reads: CAIGWDQGNTIYF. The CDR3 DNA reads TGTGCCATCGGGTGGGACCAAGGAAACACCATATATTTT.

The rearrangement joins TRBV7-6 to TRBJ2-5, with a tentative D call TRBD2 (5 bases). V was trimmed by 5 bases and J by 9 bases, leaving 13 bases between them. This CDR3 spans 12 amino acids. The germline V gene encodes CDR1 SGHVS and CDR2 FNYEAQ. The CDR3 nucleotides read TGTGCCAGCAGCCGCGGTGTGGAGGCCCAGTACTTC. It codes for CASSRGVEAQYF.

The rearrangement links TRBV19 to TRBJ1-1; TRBD1 is a possible D gene (6 bases). Germline assignment: CDR1 LNHDA and CDR2 SQIVND (reference sequence). V dropped 0 bases and J dropped 5 bases, with 16 bases sitting between them. The CDR3 has 16 residues. The CDR3 reads CASSIDYQGRWTEAFF. The CDR3 DNA follows: TGTGCCAGTAGTATAGATTACCAGGGGCGGTGGACTGAAGCTTTCTTT.

The rearrangement joins TRBV10-1 to TRBJ2-2; D perhaps matches TRBD2 (6 bases). The CDR3 extends over 14 amino acids. The germline V gene has CDR1 WNHNN and CDR2 SYGVQD (reference sequence). Trimming removed 2 bases at V and 5 bases at J, with 9 bases between. The chain's CDR3 is CASSELGGTGELFF. In DNA, the CDR3 is TGCGCCAGCAGTGAGCTCGGGGGAACCGGGGAGCTGTTTTTT.

This clonotype appeared a few times. It may be a read error: a sequence one base away is much more abundant. The V and J genes are TRBV28 and TRBJ2-5; 9 bases fit TRBD1. V trimming: 4 bases; J trimming: 0 bases; junction bases outside the gene matches: 3. The CDR3 covers 15 residues. From germline, CDR1 is MDHEN and CDR2 SYDVKM. The CDR3 DNA sequence: TGTGCCAGCAGTTCACGGGACAGGGACCAAGAGACCCAGTACTTC. It codes for CASSSRDRDQETQYF.

The rearrangement uses TRBV4-1 and TRBJ2-2, with TRBD2 matching over 8 bases. Germline V gene sequence: CDR1 MGHRA, CDR2 YSYEKL. The CDR3 length is 15 residues. V was pared by 6 bases and J by 1 base, with 4 bases of the junction left unmatched. The CDR3 nucleotides read TGCGCCAGCAGGGAAAGCGGGGGGAACACCGGGGAGCTGTTTTTT. This encodes CASRESGGNTGELFF.

This clonotype appeared many times. J is TRBJ1-2 and V is TRBV7-8, with a possible D match to TRBD1 (6 bases). Trimming stripped 5 bases from V and 7 bases from J, with 8 bases between. The CDR3 runs to 11 residues. CDR1 and CDR2 (germline): SGHVS, FQNEAQ. The CDR3 DNA sequence: TGTGCCAGCAGCCCAGGGGTTGGCTACACCTTC. This gives the protein CASSPGVGYTF.

This chain joins TRBV7-9 and TRBJ2-7, with D uncertain. Deletions cut 4 bases from V and 0 bases from J, with 28 bases between. This CDR3 has 20 amino acids. Germline V CDR1 and CDR2: SEHNR, FQNEAQ (reference sequence). The CDR3 protein is CASSSRTKGSPALFSYEQYF. The CDR3 DNA follows: TGTGCCAGCAGCTCTAGGACGAAGGGCAGCCCTGCGCTCTTCTCCTACGAGCAGTACTTC.

This clonotype was seen ten or more times. The genes are TRBV6-1 and TRBJ2-7; D is perhaps TRBD1 (5 bases). Germline V CDR1 and CDR2: MNHNS, SASEGT. CDR3 length equals 13 residues. CDR3 amino acids: CATLEQGSYEQYF. In DNA form, the CDR3 reads TGTGCAACCCTCGAGCAGGGCTCCTACGAGCAGTACTTC.